This T cell receptor (beta chain) was identified during a study of shared clonotypes between healthy human individuals. Looked up from germline, CDR1 is SGHAT and CDR2 is FQDESV (reference sequence). The CDR3 runs to 15 residues. Unmatched junction bases numbered 4, after V lost 5 bases and J lost 2 bases. The data were produced by immunoSEQ multiplex PCR, yet TCRdb's version contains in-frame clones alone and is incomplete. Counted here are 400,000 to 500,000 clones, roughly 85% occurring once; the ten biggest clones make up around 12%. There are many counts of this clone. The sequenced material came from PBMCs. The chain recombines TRBV11-1 with TRBJ1-5; the match to TRBD1 covers 9 bases. This receptor was identified in a middle-aged woman in good health. Some clones in this sample may be carry-over from other donors' samples. The CDR3 loop reads CASSLGQGGNQPQHF. CDR3 DNA: TGTGCCAGCAGCCTGGGACAGGGCGGCAATCAGCCCCAGCATTTT.